These T cell receptor beta chains were read from a single sample in a study of T-cell reconstitution after alpha-beta-depleted transplantation in children. TCRdb itself ran the PCR reads through MiXCR, one entry per CDR3 protein. The sample lists around 190,000 distinct CDR3 sequences, approximately 6.3% occurring once. Sequences were derived from PBMCs, sampled before TCRalphabeta/CD19-depleted stem cell transplant. The source is a boy between 2 and 10 years old with acute lymphoblastic leukemia, due to receive a stem cell transplant. Both conserved end residues are part of each CDR3. The D gene is left open where the match is weak. A clone size is listed for some rows: how often the clone was seen (once, few, many), or a class if it is expanded.

few,12,TRBJ1-1,.,TRBV29-1,CSVDRSNTEAFF,TGCAGCGTTGATCGGTCGAACACTGAAGCTTTCTTT
many,11,TRBJ2-1,.,TRBV6-2/TRBV6-3,CASTEYGEQFF,TGTGCCAGCACCGAGTACGGTGAGCAGTTCTTC
.,17,TRBJ2-3,TRBD2,TRBV5-1,CASSAGLAGGRGDTQYF,TGCGCCAGCAGCGCGGGACTAGCGGGGGGGCGTGGGGATACGCAGTATTTT
many,13,TRBJ1-1,.,TRBV7-2,CASSPRGGTEAFF,TGTGCCAGCAGCCCCAGGGGTGGGACTGAAGCTTTCTTT
.,14,TRBJ1-1,TRBD1,TRBV5-1,CASSFQGGDTEAFF,TGCGCCAGCAGCTTCCAGGGGGGGGACACTGAAGCTTTCTTT
few,15,TRBJ1-1,.,TRBV6-2/TRBV6-3,CASSPRMRADTEAFF,TGTGCCAGCAGCCCCCGGATGAGGGCGGACACTGAAGCTTTCTTT
.,14,TRBJ1-2,.,TRBV12-3/TRBV12-4,CASNPGQSHYGYTF,TGTGCCAGCAACCCAGGACAGTCCCACTATGGCTACACCTTC
many,14,TRBJ1-2,TRBD1,TRBV4-2,CASSDGQGAGGYTF,TGTGCCAGCAGCGACGGACAGGGGGCGGGTGGCTACACCTTC
.,17,TRBJ2-7,TRBD2,TRBV11-2,CASSLDGGTSGHYEQYF,TGTGCCAGCAGCTTAGACGGGGGGACTAGCGGACACTACGAGCAGTACTTC
.,12,TRBJ2-5,.,TRBV28,CASSWGKETQYF,TGTGCCAGCAGTTGGGGGAAGGAGACCCAGTACTTC
few,15,TRBJ2-1,TRBD2,TRBV20-1,CSARSPGGARNEQFF,TGCAGTGCTAGATCCCCCGGGGGGGCCAGGAATGAGCAGTTCTTC
few,15,TRBJ1-1,.,TRBV11-2,CASSSLRGRSGEAFF,TGTGCCAGCAGCAGTTTGCGAGGCCGATCAGGTGAAGCTTTCTTT
many,15,TRBJ2-7,TRBD2,TRBV5-1,CASSLGLAGGYEQYF,TGCGCCAGCAGCTTGGGACTAGCGGGAGGTTACGAGCAGTACTTC
.,14,TRBJ2-1,TRBD2,TRBV20-1,CSARESGGAPEQFF,TGCAGTGCTAGAGAAAGCGGGGGGGCCCCTGAGCAGTTCTTC
.,15,TRBJ2-3,.,TRBV2,CASRIVGQPTDTQYF,TGTGCCAGCAGAATCGTCGGTCAACCAACAGATACGCAGTATTTT
.,15,TRBJ2-2,.,TRBV4-2,CASSVGTPNTGELFF,TGTGCCAGCAGCGTCGGGACTCCGAACACCGGGGAGCTGTTTTTT
many,17,TRBJ1-5,TRBD1,TRBV28,CASSLVGGTGGNQPQHF,TGTGCCAGCAGTTTAGTCGGCGGGACAGGGGGCAATCAGCCCCAGCATTTT
few,16,TRBJ1-2,TRBD1,TRBV7-2,CASRISGQGVRNGYTF,TGTGCCAGCAGGATATCGGGACAGGGGGTGAGAAATGGCTACACCTTC
many,12,TRBJ1-2,.,TRBV30,CAWTGNDYGYTF,TGTGCCTGGACAGGGAATGACTATGGCTACACCTTC
.,13,TRBJ1-5,.,TRBV7-9,CASTAGGTWPQHF,TGTGCCAGCACCGCCGGGGGGACGTGGCCCCAGCATTTT
.,16,TRBJ2-5,TRBD2,TRBV15,CATSRDPTSGKETQYF,TGTGCCACCAGCAGAGATCCGACTAGCGGGAAGGAGACCCAGTACTTC
many,14,TRBJ2-5,.,TRBV5-1,CASSFGQIQETQYF,TGCGCCAGCAGCTTCGGACAGATCCAAGAGACCCAGTACTTC
.,15,TRBJ1-5,.,TRBV20-1,CSASGGGLGNQPQHF,TGCAGTGCTAGTGGCGGGGGGCTGGGCAATCAGCCCCAGCATTTT
many,12,TRBJ1-1,.,TRBV28,CASSFIATEAFF,TGTGCCAGCAGTTTCATAGCCACTGAAGCTTTCTTT
.,15,TRBJ2-7,TRBD2,TRBV20-1,CSASFRLAGGYEQYF,TGCAGTGCTAGTTTTAGACTAGCGGGCGGATACGAGCAGTACTTC
few,14,TRBJ2-2,.,TRBV5-1,CASSPTVTQEELFF,TGCGCCAGCAGCCCAACAGTAACCCAGGAGGAGCTGTTTTTT
many,15,TRBJ2-3,.,TRBV3-1,CASSQDGLAGDTQYF,TGTGCCAGCAGCCAAGATGGGCTAGCTGGAGATACGCAGTATTTT
many,16,TRBJ2-7,.,TRBV27,CASRTVSSGPKDEQYF,TGTGCCAGCAGGACTGTATCCAGCGGTCCTAAGGACGAGCAGTACTTC
many,16,TRBJ2-3,.,TRBV12-3/TRBV12-4,CASSPGTGLRGDTQYF,TGTGCCAGCAGCCCCGGAACAGGCCTAAGAGGAGATACGCAGTATTTT
many,15,TRBJ2-2,TRBD2,TRBV20-1,CSAYPSGSNTGELFF,TGCAGTGCTTACCCTAGCGGGAGTAACACCGGGGAGCTGTTTTTT
many,16,TRBJ1-6,.,TRBV12-3/TRBV12-4,CASSLALGIGGSPLHF,TGTGCCAGCAGTTTAGCGCTTGGGATCGGGGGGTCACCCCTCCACTTT
.,13,TRBJ2-5,TRBD1,TRBV6-1,CASSTGGRETQYF,TGTGCCAGCAGTACAGGGGGCAGGGAGACCCAGTACTTC
many,18,TRBJ2-7,TRBD1,TRBV28,CASSFGTGGQEDSYEQYF,TGTGCCAGCAGTTTCGGGACAGGGGGGCAGGAAGACTCCTACGAGCAGTACTTC
many,12,TRBJ2-7,.,TRBV29-1,CSVRDTENEQYF,TGCAGCGTGCGGGACACAGAGAACGAGCAGTACTTC
.,15,TRBJ2-7,.,TRBV14,CASSQKDGLLYEQYF,TGTGCCAGCAGCCAAAAGGACGGACTCCTGTACGAGCAGTACTTC
many,14,TRBJ2-2,.,TRBV2,CASQDTSQAGELFF,TGTGCCAGCCAGGACACCTCCCAGGCCGGGGAGCTGTTTTTT
many,11,TRBJ2-5,.,TRBV11-2,CASSAAGAQYF,TGTGCCAGCAGCGCGGCCGGGGCCCAGTACTTC
few,17,TRBJ2-3,.,TRBV7-2,CASSLGRVLTHTDTQYF,TGTGCCAGCAGCTTAGGGAGGGTTCTAACACACACAGATACGCAGTATTTT
many,14,TRBJ2-7,TRBD1,TRBV29-1,CSAVKPGQAYEQYF,TGCAGCGCAGTTAAACCGGGACAGGCCTACGAGCAGTACTTC
many,15,TRBJ2-5,.,TRBV5-1,CASSDAGSRQETQYF,TGCGCCAGCAGCGATGCGGGGAGTAGGCAAGAGACCCAGTACTTC